One and the same sample provided the 30 T cell receptor beta chains below, sequenced in a study. TCRdb called the RT-PCR reads again in MiXCR, with one record for every CDR3 protein. The sample contains about 680,000 distinct CDR3 sequences, 14% of which appear only once. The sequenced sample consisted of memory CD4+ T cells from blood. These receptors originate from a female donor in good health, serving as a healthy control.

This chain connects TRBV7-3 to TRBJ2-1, with D uncertain. The germline V gene encodes CDR1 SGHTA and CDR2 FQGTGA. The CDR3 loop spans 14 amino acids. Trimming removed 5 bases at V and 2 bases at J, with 10 bases between. The CDR3 here is CASSPDLTYNEQFF. Here the CDR3 DNA reads TGTGCCAGCAGCCCCGACTTGACCTACAATGAGCAGTTCTTC.

This clonotype turned up a few times. The rearrangement uses TRBV27 and TRBJ1-2; possibly TRBD1 for D (6 bases). The V gene lost 6 bases and the J gene lost 7 bases, with 12 bases spanning the gap. This CDR3 spans 12 amino acids. Germline V gene sequence: CDR1 MNHEY, CDR2 SMNVEV (reference sequence). In nucleotides, the CDR3 is TGTGCCAGCAGCCTAGGGGGTTTTGGCTACACCTTC. It encodes CASSLGGFGYTF.

Only a few counts were recorded for this clonotype. CDR3 loop: CSAKGEAGYSNQPQHF. CDR3 in DNA: TGCAGTGCTAAGGGTGAGGCAGGATACAGCAATCAGCCCCAGCATTTT. The chain carries TRBV20-1 and TRBJ1-5; D call uncertain. CDR1 is DFQATT, CDR2 SNEGSKA, per germline (reference sequence). The CDR3 consists of 16 residues. V dropped 4 bases and J dropped 1 base, with 17 bases sitting between them.

In nucleotides, the CDR3 is TGTGCCACCAGTGAGAGGACCGGGACAGGGGCTGGGAATCAGCCCCAGCATTTT. Amino acid sequence: CATSERTGTGAGNQPQHF. The chain joins TRBV24-1 to TRBJ1-5, with TRBD1 matching over 10 bases. CDR1 and CDR2 (germline): KGHDR, SFDVKD. With V trimmed by 4 bases and J by 4 bases, 12 bases remained unmatched. This CDR3 is 18 amino acids long.

This clonotype has more than one count but fewer than ten. This chain links TRBV5-1 with TRBJ2-5; D is possibly TRBD1 (6 bases). The germline V gene encodes CDR1 SGHRS and CDR2 YFSETQ. The CDR3 is 15 amino acids. The V end lost 0 bases, the J end lost 2 bases, and 11 bases lay between the germline ends. This CDR3 reads CASSLAQGRQETQYF. Here the CDR3 DNA reads TGCGCCAGCAGCTTGGCTCAGGGGAGACAAGAGACCCAGTACTTC.

This clonotype showed up just a few times. Here the CDR3 DNA reads TGTGCCATCAGGACGACAGGGGTCGGCTATGGCTACACCTTC. It is translated as CAIRTTGVGYGYTF. This sequence joins TRBV10-3 and TRBJ1-2, with 8 bases lining up with TRBD1. From germline, CDR1 is ENHRY and CDR2 SYGVKD. Germline trimming cut 6 bases from V and 4 bases from J; bases unmatched to any gene: 7. The CDR3 runs to 14 residues.

The chain uses TRBV20-1 and TRBJ2-1; D gene uncertain. The CDR3 has 12 residues. V was pared by 6 bases and J by 8 bases, with 14 bases between. Germline CDR1 DFQATT, CDR2 SNEGSKA (reference sequence). The CDR3 is CSALTPGYEQFF. The CDR3 DNA follows: TGCAGTGCCTTGACCCCGGGCTATGAGCAGTTCTTC.

The sample holds a few counts of this clonotype. This chain uses TRBV20-1 with TRBJ1-1; D remains unclear. The V end lost 4 bases, the J end lost 5 bases, and 17 bases lay between the germline ends. The length of the CDR3 is 14 residues. The germline V gene encodes CDR1 DFQATT and CDR2 SNEGSKA (reference sequence). The CDR3 spells CSATGPVGNTEAFF. The DNA of the CDR3 is TGCAGTGCTACGGGCCCGGTCGGGAATACTGAAGCTTTCTTT.

This clonotype has ten or more counts. The chain is built from TRBV5-5 and TRBJ2-7; possible D gene TRBD1, 6 bases. The germline V gene encodes CDR1 SGHKS and CDR2 YYEKEE (reference sequence). V was shortened by 4 bases and J by 3 bases, with 14 bases between the two germline ends. This CDR3 region has 14 residues. The DNA of the CDR3 is TGTGCCAGCAGCCGACAGGTGGGGATCTACGAGCAGTACTTC. This encodes CASSRQVGIYEQYF.

The genes are TRBV3-1 and TRBJ2-7; TRBD2 matches at 7 bases. V gave up 2 bases and J gave up 7 bases; unmatched junction bases: 8. The CDR3 runs to 14 residues. The germline V gene encodes CDR1 LGHDT and CDR2 YNNKEL (reference sequence). In DNA, the CDR3 is TGTGCCAGCAGCCAAATGGGGGGGAGCGGTGAGCAGTACTTC. This sequence encodes CASSQMGGSGEQYF.

This clonotype occurred a few times. The chain recombines TRBV7-6 with TRBJ2-5, with 9 bases fitting TRBD2. The CDR3 is 17 amino acids. V was clipped by 5 bases and J by 5 bases; unmatched bases: 15. Germline CDR1 and CDR2: SGHVS and FNYEAQ. The CDR3 here is CASSRGAGGGLRETQYF. For the CDR3, the DNA is TGTGCCAGCAGCCGGGGAGCGGGAGGCGGTCTGAGGGAGACCCAGTACTTC. The variable domain in full, with the rest retrieved from reference TRBV7-6 and TRBJ2-5, is GAGVSQSPRYKVTKRGQDVALRCDPISGHVSLYWYRQALGQGPEFLTYFNYEAQQDKSGLPNDRFSAERPEGSISTLTIQRTEQRDSAMYRCASSRGAGGGLRETQYFGPGTRLLVL.

The chain joins TRBV27 to TRBJ1-1; a possible D gene is TRBD1 (5 bases). Germline CDR1 reads MNHEY; CDR2 reads SMNVEV (reference sequence). The CDR3 is 15 residues long. V lost 0 bases, J lost 7 bases, and 15 bases lay in between. CDR3 sequence reads: CASSLSGDPSYEAFF. Written as DNA, the CDR3 is TGTGCCAGCAGTTTATCAGGGGACCCATCATATGAAGCTTTCTTT.

This clonotype was counted many times. The rearrangement uses TRBV27 and TRBJ1-1; TRBD1 matches 7 bases. Looked up from germline, CDR1 is MNHEY and CDR2 is SMNVEV (reference sequence). Trimming at V came to 6 bases and at J to 7 bases, leaving 8 bases not matched to a gene. The CDR3 is made up of 13 amino acids. The CDR3: CASSTYAGGEAFF. In DNA form, the CDR3 reads TGTGCCAGCAGCACCTATGCAGGGGGTGAAGCTTTCTTT.

This clonotype was counted between two and nine times. This chain joins TRBV19 and TRBJ1-1; weak D call: TRBD1 (6 bases). CDR3 length: 16 residues. With 4 bases removed from V and 1 base from J, the gap between germline ends came to 16 bases. Germline V CDR1 and CDR2: LNHDA, SQIVND (reference sequence). CDR3 in amino acids: CASSTQSDRWNTEAFF. The CDR3 coding sequence is TGTGCCAGTAGTACGCAATCGGACAGATGGAACACTGAAGCTTTCTTT.

This clonotype has more than one count but fewer than ten. The chain joins TRBV20-1 to TRBJ1-1, with D possibly TRBD1 on 6 matching bases. The CDR3 totals 13 residues. The V end was cut by 5 bases, the J end by 1 base, with 11 bases between. CDR1 and CDR2 from the germline V gene are DFQATT and SNEGSKA (reference sequence). The CDR3 coding sequence is TGCAGTGCTTGGACAGCTCAGAACACTGAAGCTTTCTTT. The encoded protein is CSAWTAQNTEAFF.

This clonotype was picked up a small number of times. The genes are TRBV3-1 and TRBJ2-2, with D unresolved. Trimming left V 0 bases short and J 0 bases short, with 5 bases between. CDR1 is LGHDT and CDR2 is YNNKEL in the germline V gene (reference sequence). This CDR3 has 15 residues. In nucleotides, the CDR3 is TGTGCCAGCAGCCAAGATAGTTCGAACACCGGGGAGCTGTTTTTT. This codes for CASSQDSSNTGELFF.

This sequence joins TRBV20-1 and TRBJ1-5, with D hard to call. V shed 5 bases and J shed 4 bases, with 15 bases lying between them. Germline V gene sequence: CDR1 DFQATT, CDR2 SNEGSKA (reference sequence). The CDR3 is 14 amino acids. In DNA, the CDR3 is TGCAGTGCTTACGACCTTTTAGGAAATCAGCCCCAGCATTTT. Its translation is CSAYDLLGNQPQHF.

V gene TRBV3-1 combines with J gene TRBJ2-2; TRBD2 matches at 7 bases. V was pared by 1 base and J by 6 bases, with 5 bases of the junction left unmatched. Germline-derived CDR1 and CDR2 are LGHDT and YNNKEL (reference sequence). The CDR3 is made up of 15 amino acids. The CDR3 nucleotides are TGTGCCAGCAGCCAAGCAGGACTAGATCCCGGGGAGCTGTTTTTT. Translating gives CASSQAGLDPGELFF.

This clonotype has a count of ten or more. The chain employs TRBV7-2 and TRBJ2-7; D unclear. This CDR3 has 13 residues. From germline, CDR1 is SGHTA and CDR2 FQGNSA. The germline V and J ends were trimmed by 2 bases and 7 bases, with 12 bases remaining between them. The CDR3 here is CASSLQWWDEQYF. CDR3 nucleotide sequence: TGTGCCAGCAGCTTACAGTGGTGGGATGAGCAGTACTTC. The entire variable domain, with the rest obtained from reference TRBV7-2 and TRBJ2-7, is as follows: GAGVSQSPSNKVTEKGKDVELRCDPISGHTALYWYRQSLGQGLEFLIYFQGNSAPDKSGLPSDRFSAERTGGSVSTLTIQRTQQEDSAVYLCASSLQWWDEQYFGPGTRLTVT.

The chain couples TRBV20-1 to TRBJ2-3; unclear D gene. CDR3 size: 12 residues. Germline assignment: CDR1 DFQATT and CDR2 SNEGSKA (reference sequence). V lost 4 bases, J lost 4 bases, and 9 bases lay in between. The CDR3 is CSANRNADTQYF. The CDR3, as DNA: TGCAGTGCTAATAGGAACGCAGATACGCAGTATTTT.

At least ten counts were recorded for this clonotype. The chain combines TRBV6-5 with TRBJ2-3; maybe TRBD2 (6 bases). Germline assignment: CDR1 MNHEY and CDR2 SVGAGI. The V end lost 5 bases, the J end lost 7 bases, and 19 bases lay between the germline ends. This CDR3 region has 15 residues. In DNA form, the CDR3 reads TGTGCCAGCAGTAACCGGGACTCCCGCCCCCATACGCAGTATTTT. Protein sequence: CASSNRDSRPHTQYF.

This clonotype was seen only a few times. The rearrangement links TRBV20-1 to TRBJ1-4; TRBD1 might be the D (5 bases). The CDR3 extends over 14 amino acids. CDR1 and CDR2 (germline): DFQATT, SNEGSKA (reference sequence). V was trimmed by 0 bases and J by 7 bases, leaving 12 bases between them. The CDR3 loop is CSARETEVREKLFF. The CDR3 coding sequence is TGCAGTGCTAGAGAGACAGAAGTTCGTGAAAAACTGTTTTTT.

The chain has TRBV20-1 and TRBJ1-1, with D tentatively TRBD1 (6 bases). Deletions cut 0 bases from V and 4 bases from J, with 12 bases between. Germline CDR1 and CDR2: DFQATT and SNEGSKA (reference sequence). The CDR3 loop spans 14 amino acids. CDR3 amino acids: CSARDYQGLTEAFF. CDR3 DNA sequence: TGCAGTGCTAGAGATTATCAGGGGCTCACTGAAGCTTTCTTT.

The chain couples TRBV9 to TRBJ2-3; D is unresolved. The CDR3 is made up of 15 amino acids. Per germline, CDR1 SGDLS and CDR2 YYNGEE. Between the trimmed V and J ends, which lost 0 bases and 4 bases, there was a span of 12 bases. DNA for the CDR3: TGTGCCAGCAGCGTAGGGCAGGAGTTTTCAGATACGCAGTATTTT. Translation gives CASSVGQEFSDTQYF. Based on the CDR3 plus reference TRBV9 and TRBJ2-3, the full variable domain is DSGVTQTPKHLITATGQRVTLRCSPRSGDLSVYWYQQSLDQGLQFLIQYYNGEERAKGNILERFSAQQFPDLHSELNLSSLELGDSALYFCASSVGQEFSDTQYFGPGTRLTVL.

This clonotype was seen only a few times. The chain combines TRBV18 with TRBJ1-2; D is undetermined. CDR1 is KGHSH and CDR2 is LQKENI in the germline V gene. The CDR3 runs 15 residues. V lost 3 bases to trimming and J lost 4 bases, with 15 bases between them. CDR3 sequence: CASSPPTREVYGYTF. The CDR3 nucleotides read TGTGCCAGCTCACCGCCTACACGGGAGGTCTATGGCTACACCTTC.

This clonotype appeared many times. The chain is built from TRBV12-3 or TRBV12-4 and TRBJ2-7; TRBD1 agrees at 7 bases. V was clipped by 3 bases and J by 2 bases; unmatched bases: 4. CDR3 size: 14 residues. The CDR3 DNA is TGTGCCAGCAGTTTCGACAGGGAGACCTACGAGCAGTACTTC. Amino acid sequence: CASSFDRETYEQYF.

This clonotype turned up a few times. The CDR3 DNA reads TGCGCCAGCAGCTTAGGCGGACAGGCAACAGCAGGCTACACCTTC. Translated, it gives CASSLGGQATAGYTF. The chain has TRBV5-1 and TRBJ1-2; 7 bases are shared with TRBD1. Per the germline V gene, CDR1 is SGHRS and CDR2 is YFSETQ. This CDR3 has 15 residues. The V and J ends lost 2 bases and 8 bases, in that order; junction bases with no gene match: 12.

The V call is TRBV10-3, the J call TRBJ2-7; 10 nucleotides match TRBD1. Per the germline V gene, CDR1 is ENHRY and CDR2 is SYGVKD. J was trimmed by 2 bases and V by 2 bases; bases with no gene match: 3. This CDR3 has 15 amino acids. DNA of the CDR3: TGTGCCATCAGTGAGGACAGGGGGCGCCCCTACGAGCAGTACTTC. Its translation is CAISEDRGRPYEQYF.

There are a few counts of this clonotype. This sequence joins TRBV5-6 and TRBJ2-1; possible D gene TRBD1, 6 bases. The CDR3 has 15 amino acids. Germline V gene data show CDR1 as SGHDT and CDR2 as YYEEEE. The ends were cut back, 3 bases at V and 4 bases at J, with 14 bases in the middle. The chain's CDR3 is CASSWEPTGYNEQFF. CDR3 coding DNA: TGTGCCAGCAGCTGGGAACCGACAGGTTACAATGAGCAGTTCTTC.

The chain is built from TRBV29-1 and TRBJ1-2, with a tentative D call TRBD1 (6 bases). The length of the CDR3 is 13 residues. Between the trimmed V and J ends, which lost 2 bases and 4 bases, there was a span of 11 bases. CDR1 and CDR2 (germline): SQVTM, ANQGSEA. This CDR3 reads CSVEWGRSYGYTF. DNA for the CDR3: TGCAGCGTTGAATGGGGGCGAAGCTATGGCTACACCTTC.